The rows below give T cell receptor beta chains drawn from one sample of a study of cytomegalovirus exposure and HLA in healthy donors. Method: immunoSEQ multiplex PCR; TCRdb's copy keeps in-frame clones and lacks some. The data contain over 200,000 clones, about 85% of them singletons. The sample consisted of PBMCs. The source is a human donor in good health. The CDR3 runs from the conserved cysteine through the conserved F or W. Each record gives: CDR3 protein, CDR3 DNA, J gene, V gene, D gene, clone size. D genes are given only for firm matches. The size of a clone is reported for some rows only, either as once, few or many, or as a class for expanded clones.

CASSLGAGKETQYF TGTGCCAGCAGCTTAGGGGCGGGGAAAGAGACCCAGTACTTC TRBJ2-5 TRBV7-2 - -
CASRRGLAVFEQFF TGTGCCAGCAGGAGGGGACTAGCGGTTTTCGAGCAGTTCTTC TRBJ2-1 TRBV6-5 TRBD2 -
CASSYRTGGVETQYF TGTGCCAGTAGTTACAGGACAGGAGGAGTGGAGACCCAGTACTTC TRBJ2-5 TRBV19 TRBD1 -
CASSFGRNTGELFF TGCGCCAGCAGCTTTGGCAGAAACACCGGGGAGCTGTTTTTT TRBJ2-2 TRBV5-1 - -
CASSLTTGVNQPQHF TGCGCCAGCAGCTTGACTACAGGCGTCAATCAGCCCCAGCATTTT TRBJ1-5 TRBV5-1 - -
CASSGSGSTDTQYF TGTGCCAGCAGCGGTAGCGGGAGTACGGATACGCAGTATTTT TRBJ2-3 TRBV7-2 TRBD2 -
CASSSGPPGYQETQYF TGTGCCAGCAGCTCCGGACCCCCGGGGTACCAAGAGACCCAGTACTTC TRBJ2-5 TRBV7-2 - -
CAWSVGGTAKNIQYF TGTGCCTGGAGCGTAGGCGGGACGGCCAAAAACATTCAGTACTTC TRBJ2-4 TRBV30 - -
CASSQTLAGDRETQYF TGTGCCAGCAGCCAGACACTAGCGGGAGATCGCGAGACCCAGTACTTC TRBJ2-5 TRBV5-6 TRBD2 -
CASSLVGRVTDTQYF TGCGCCAGCAGCTTGGTCGGGAGGGTCACAGATACGCAGTATTTT TRBJ2-3 TRBV5-1 TRBD2 -
CASSFWSSGNTIYF TGTGCCAGTAGTTTCTGGAGCTCTGGAAACACCATATATTTT TRBJ1-3 TRBV19 - -
CASSADIGRDEQFF TGTGCCAGCAGTGCCGACATCGGGCGGGATGAGCAGTTCTTC TRBJ2-1 TRBV6-4 - -
CASSPLGLAYEQYF TGTGCCAGCAGTCCACTGGGACTCGCCTACGAGCAGTACTTC TRBJ2-7 TRBV27 - -
CASSQIRDISGNTIYF TGTGCCAGCAGTCAGATTCGAGACATCTCTGGAAACACCATATATTTT TRBJ1-3 TRBV2 - -
CAISTTSGISYNEQFF TGTGCCATCAGTACGACTAGCGGGATATCCTACAATGAGCAGTTCTTC TRBJ2-1 TRBV10-3 TRBD2 once
CASSSPPGVTDTQYF TGTGCCAGCAGTTCCCCGCCGGGAGTCACAGATACGCAGTATTTT TRBJ2-3 TRBV28 - -
CASSVAGGYGEQFF TGTGCCAGCAGCGTAGCGGGAGGGTATGGTGAGCAGTTCTTC TRBJ2-1 TRBV9 TRBD2 -
CASSETGAYNSPLHF TGTGCCAGCAGTGAAACAGGGGCCTATAATTCACCCCTCCACTTT TRBJ1-6 TRBV6-1 TRBD1 -
CASTIMVGTSGRNEQFF TGTGCCAGCACCATTATGGTCGGGACTAGCGGGAGGAATGAGCAGTTCTTC TRBJ2-1 TRBV11-2 TRBD2 -
CASSDAPGGQYF TGTGCCAGCAGTGACGCCCCAGGGGGGCAGTACTTC TRBJ2-7 TRBV6-1 TRBD1 -
CASSPSKSYYEQYF TGCGCCAGCAGTCCGTCTAAATCCTACTACGAGCAGTACTTC TRBJ2-7 TRBV10-1 - -
CASSPLGQLGNEQFF TGTGCCAGCTCACCTCTGGGGCAATTGGGCAATGAGCAGTTCTTC TRBJ2-1 TRBV18 - few
CASSLIISRGRRTNEKLFF TGTGCCAGCAGCTTAATCATCTCCAGGGGGCGGCGAACTAATGAAAAACTGTTTTTT TRBJ1-4 TRBV7-9 TRBD1 once
CASSLGGEGKRYEQYF TGTGCCAGCAGCTTGGGGGGGGAGGGGAAGAGGTACGAGCAGTACTTC TRBJ2-7 TRBV5-5 TRBD2 few
CATSRESSSYEQYF TGTGCCACCAGCAGAGAATCGAGCTCCTACGAGCAGTACTTC TRBJ2-7 TRBV15 - -
CASSQGLDPIRQYF TGTGCCAGCTCACAGGGACTCGACCCGATTCGGCAGTACTTC TRBJ2-7 TRBV18 - -
CASSEAWTSGGEGNEQFF TGTGCCAGCAGTGAAGCGTGGACTAGCGGGGGGGAAGGTAATGAGCAGTTCTTC TRBJ2-1 TRBV2 TRBD2 -
CASSRTSGRNNEQFF TGTGCCAGCAGTAGGACTAGCGGGAGAAACAATGAGCAGTTCTTC TRBJ2-1 TRBV6-1 TRBD2 once
CASSYQTGGHEQYF TGTGCCAGCAGTTACCAAACAGGGGGCCACGAGCAGTACTTC TRBJ2-7 TRBV6-6 TRBD1 -
CASSFEGYGYTF TGTGCCAGCAGCTTTGAGGGATATGGCTACACCTTC TRBJ1-2 TRBV7-9 - once
CASSSRQRDTEAFF TGTGCCAGCTCGTCGCGACAGCGAGACACTGAAGCTTTCTTT TRBJ1-1 TRBV18 - -
CASSWERSTDTQYF TGTGCCAGCAGTTGGGAGCGGAGCACAGATACGCAGTATTTT TRBJ2-3 TRBV6-1 - -
CASNQGQSTGELFF TGTGCCAGCAACCAGGGACAGAGCACCGGGGAGCTGTTTTTT TRBJ2-2 TRBV7-9 TRBD1 -
CATSRDQSGHYEQYF TGTGCCACCAGCAGAGATCAGAGTGGCCACTACGAGCAGTACTTC TRBJ2-7 TRBV15 - once
CASSALDRGRYNEQFF TGTGCCAGCAGTGCTCTTGACAGGGGGCGGTACAATGAGCAGTTCTTC TRBJ2-1 TRBV25-1 TRBD1 -
CASSDPTGLAGAVNEQFF TGTGCCAGCAGTGATCCGACCGGACTAGCGGGAGCAGTAAATGAGCAGTTCTTC TRBJ2-1 TRBV2 TRBD2 few
CAWSADQTGGSYNEQFF TGTGCCTGGAGCGCTGACCAGACAGGGGGGTCCTACAATGAGCAGTTCTTC TRBJ2-1 TRBV30 TRBD1 -
CASSLWDRADEQYF TGTGCCAGCAGCTTATGGGACAGAGCCGACGAGCAGTACTTC TRBJ2-7 TRBV9 TRBD1 -
CATSARLGQGVGVIQYF TGTGCCACCAGCGCCCGTCTGGGACAGGGGGTCGGCGTCATTCAGTACTTC TRBJ2-4 TRBV15 TRBD1 -
CASSPIGGRTEAFF TGTGCCAGCAGCCCAATCGGGGGAAGAACTGAAGCTTTCTTT TRBJ1-1 TRBV7-3 - -
CASSVAYESGLADANEQFF TGTGCCAGCAGCGTAGCTTACGAGTCGGGACTAGCGGATGCCAATGAGCAGTTCTTC TRBJ2-1 TRBV9 TRBD2 -
CASSVEVSREAFF TGTGCCAGCAGCGTAGAAGTGTCCCGGGAAGCTTTCTTT TRBJ1-1 TRBV9 - once
CSVEDSGSYEQYF TGCAGCGTTGAGGACTCGGGCTCCTACGAGCAGTACTTC TRBJ2-7 TRBV29-1 - -
CASSPRLGGSYGYTF TGTGCCAGCAGCCCTCGACTGGGGGGTAGCTATGGCTACACCTTC TRBJ1-2 TRBV14 - -
CASSLNGLAGEETQYF TGTGCCAGCAGCTTAAATGGACTAGCGGGAGAAGAGACCCAGTACTTC TRBJ2-5 TRBV13 TRBD2 -
CAVTRDRGTYEQYF TGTGCCGTTACGCGAGACAGAGGCACCTACGAGCAGTACTTC TRBJ2-7 TRBV30 - once
CASSLGGSEAVTEAFF TGCGCCAGCAGCTTGGGAGGCAGCGAGGCGGTCACTGAAGCTTTCTTT TRBJ1-1 TRBV5-1 - -